These T cell receptor beta chains were read from a single sample in a study of regulatory T cells in long-lasting Graves disease. From the multiplex PCR reads, TCRdb called clonotypes with MiXCR, one entry per CDR3 protein. The data hold 400,000 to 450,000 distinct CDR3 sequences, with about a quarter observed a single time. The sequenced sample was peripheral blood mononuclear cells (PBMCs), obtained when the disease was refractory, from a patient treated with antithyroid drugs. The origin of the receptors is a female donor with Graves disease. CDR3s include the opening cysteine and the closing phenylalanine or tryptophan. The order of the fields is J gene, clone size, V gene, D gene, CDR3 DNA, CDR3 protein. The D gene is left open where the match is weak. Size tells how often a clone was seen (once, few, many) or the class of an expanded clone, and some rows leave it out.

j_gene: TRBJ2-7; abundance: many; v_gene: TRBV7-8; d_gene: TRBD1; CDR3nt: TGTGCCAGCAAAAGGGGGCGGGCGTACGAGCAGTACTTC; CDR3aa: CASKRGRAYEQYF
j_gene: TRBJ1-5; abundance: few; v_gene: TRBV19; d_gene: NA; CDR3nt: TGTGCCAGTAGTATCCCAGGGCCACCATCGCCCCAGCATTTT; CDR3aa: CASSIPGPPSPQHF
j_gene: TRBJ2-2; abundance: NA; v_gene: TRBV10-3; d_gene: NA; CDR3nt: TGTGCCAGCTATAGGGAGAACACCGGGGAGCTGTTTTTT; CDR3aa: CASYRENTGELFF
j_gene: TRBJ1-1; abundance: few; v_gene: TRBV9; d_gene: NA; CDR3nt: TGTGCCAGCAGCGTTAGCCCCGTCGGGGGAATGCCGAACACTGAAGCTTTCTTT; CDR3aa: CASSVSPVGGMPNTEAFF
j_gene: TRBJ2-7; abundance: few; v_gene: TRBV7-2; d_gene: NA; CDR3nt: TGTGCCAGCAGCTCTGGATATCGCGCGATCTACGAGCAGTACTTC; CDR3aa: CASSSGYRAIYEQYF
j_gene: TRBJ2-7; abundance: few; v_gene: TRBV25-1; d_gene: NA; CDR3nt: TGTGCCAGCAGTAAACAGGGTGATCTATCCGGGCAGTACTTC; CDR3aa: CASSKQGDLSGQYF
j_gene: TRBJ1-3; abundance: NA; v_gene: TRBV5-4; d_gene: TRBD1; CDR3nt: TGTGCCAGCAGCAAAAACCGGGACAGGTCGTTT; CDR3aa: CASSKNRDRSF
j_gene: TRBJ1-1; abundance: few; v_gene: TRBV19; d_gene: TRBD1; CDR3nt: TGTGCCAGTATCCCAAGACAGGGGGGGTTGCCCACTGAAGCTTTCTTT; CDR3aa: CASIPRQGGLPTEAFF
j_gene: TRBJ2-1; abundance: NA; v_gene: TRBV20-1; d_gene: TRBD2; CDR3nt: TGCAGTGCTAACCGCGGGGCGGGAGGGCCTCGGAATGAGCAGTTCTTC; CDR3aa: CSANRGAGGPRNEQFF
j_gene: TRBJ2-5; abundance: many; v_gene: TRBV6-1; d_gene: TRBD1; CDR3nt: TGTGCCAGCAGATTGACAGGGGCCGAGACCCAGTACTTC; CDR3aa: CASRLTGAETQYF
j_gene: TRBJ1-2; abundance: many; v_gene: TRBV5-8; d_gene: NA; CDR3nt: TGTGCCAGCAGTTTCGCAGGGTCAACTAACTATGGCTACACCTTC; CDR3aa: CASSFAGSTNYGYTF
j_gene: TRBJ2-2; abundance: NA; v_gene: TRBV20-1; d_gene: TRBD1; CDR3nt: TGCAGTGCTCCCGGGACAGGGGCCGTGGGGGAGCTGTTTTTT; CDR3aa: CSAPGTGAVGELFF
j_gene: TRBJ2-4; abundance: NA; v_gene: TRBV28; d_gene: TRBD2; CDR3nt: TGTGCCAGCAGTTTATTAGTGTTTGGGGGACTAGCGGGAGGGCCCAAAAACATTCAGTACTTC; CDR3aa: CASSLLVFGGLAGGPKNIQYF
j_gene: TRBJ1-1; abundance: few; v_gene: TRBV7-9; d_gene: NA; CDR3nt: TGTGCCAGCAGCTTATCTGGATATGAAGCTTTCTTT; CDR3aa: CASSLSGYEAFF
j_gene: TRBJ1-4; abundance: many; v_gene: TRBV28; d_gene: NA; CDR3nt: TGTGCCAGCAGTTTGCGGACAGTTAATGAAAAACTGTTTTTT; CDR3aa: CASSLRTVNEKLFF
j_gene: TRBJ1-5; abundance: NA; v_gene: TRBV24-1; d_gene: NA; CDR3nt: TGTGCCACCAGTGGCCCCGTTCAGCCCCAGCATTTT; CDR3aa: CATSGPVQPQHF
j_gene: TRBJ2-7; abundance: NA; v_gene: TRBV6-4; d_gene: NA; CDR3nt: TGTGCCAGCAAAACTCGGACGGCCGAGCAGTACTTC; CDR3aa: CASKTRTAEQYF
j_gene: TRBJ2-1; abundance: NA; v_gene: TRBV18; d_gene: NA; CDR3nt: TGTGCCAGCTCACTCACCCCTAGAACTGGAAACAATGAGCAGTTCTTC; CDR3aa: CASSLTPRTGNNEQFF
j_gene: TRBJ2-2; abundance: NA; v_gene: TRBV5-6; d_gene: TRBD2; CDR3nt: TGTGCCAGCAGATACGGACTAGCGGGAGCCGGGGAGCTGTTTTTT; CDR3aa: CASRYGLAGAGELFF
j_gene: TRBJ2-1; abundance: NA; v_gene: TRBV7-2; d_gene: NA; CDR3nt: TGTGCCAGCAGCCCTCAGACAGGGAGGGGGTCCTACAATGAGCAGTTCTTC; CDR3aa: CASSPQTGRGSYNEQFF
j_gene: TRBJ2-7; abundance: NA; v_gene: TRBV19; d_gene: NA; CDR3nt: TGTGCCAGTAGTATTGGGAAGACTCTGGAGCAGTACTTC; CDR3aa: CASSIGKTLEQYF
j_gene: TRBJ1-2; abundance: few; v_gene: TRBV20-1; d_gene: NA; CDR3nt: TGCAGTGCTAGGCCCGGGGGTTCTGGCGGCTACACCTTC; CDR3aa: CSARPGGSGGYTF
j_gene: TRBJ1-2; abundance: many; v_gene: TRBV28; d_gene: NA; CDR3nt: TGTGCCAGCAGGGGGCGAGGGTTCTCCTATGGCTACACCTTC; CDR3aa: CASRGRGFSYGYTF
j_gene: TRBJ2-1; abundance: few; v_gene: TRBV20-1; d_gene: NA; CDR3nt: TGCAGTGCTAGAGATGGGAAAGCCCCCCTCCATGAGCAGTTCTTC; CDR3aa: CSARDGKAPLHEQFF
j_gene: TRBJ1-5; abundance: many; v_gene: TRBV2; d_gene: TRBD1; CDR3nt: TGTGCCAGCAGTGTGGGACAGCCGAGCAATCAGCCCCAGCATTTT; CDR3aa: CASSVGQPSNQPQHF
j_gene: TRBJ2-7; abundance: many; v_gene: TRBV28; d_gene: TRBD2; CDR3nt: TGTGCCAGCAGTTTACTCGGAGCGGGAGACTCCTACGAGCAGTACTTC; CDR3aa: CASSLLGAGDSYEQYF
j_gene: TRBJ1-2; abundance: NA; v_gene: TRBV30; d_gene: TRBD1; CDR3nt: TGTGCCTGGCAACCGACAGGGGGCCATGGCTACACCTTC; CDR3aa: CAWQPTGGHGYTF
j_gene: TRBJ2-7; abundance: many; v_gene: TRBV2; d_gene: TRBD1; CDR3nt: TGTGCCAGCACTGGACAGGGGATCTACGAGCAGTACTTC; CDR3aa: CASTGQGIYEQYF
j_gene: TRBJ1-2; abundance: NA; v_gene: TRBV6-1; d_gene: NA; CDR3nt: TGTGCCAGCAGTACTAAGGAGTACGCTAACTATGGCTACACCTTC; CDR3aa: CASSTKEYANYGYTF